One sample yielded the 22 T cell receptor beta chains listed below, sequenced in a study of OX40 agonist ivuxolimab in advanced cancers. Some clones are missing from TCRdb's copy, which holds only in-frame ones; the method was immunoSEQ multiplex PCR. Among tens of thousands of clones listed, around 81% were seen once. Here the sequenced sample was CD4+ or CD8+ T cells sorted from blood, taken in a trial of the OX40 agonist ivuxolimab. These receptors all come from an adult with an advanced solid tumor such as melanoma, head and neck, liver or kidney cancer.

CDR3 sequence (DNA): TGTGCCAGCAGTTCGACATGGACTGAAGCTTTCTTT. Amino acids: CASSSTWTEAFF. The chain joins TRBV28 to TRBJ1-1, with D hard to call. The CDR3 spans 12 residues. V lost 4 bases to trimming and J lost 5 bases, with 8 bases between them. Germline V CDR1 and CDR2: MDHEN, SYDVKM. Drawing the rest from reference TRBV28 and TRBJ1-1, the complete variable domain is DVKVTQSSRYLVKRTGEKVFLECVQDMDHENMFWYRQDPGLGLRLIYFSYDVKMKEKGDIPEGYSVSREKKERFSLILESASTNQTSMYLCASSSTWTEAFFGQGTRLTVV.

The chain joins TRBV28 to TRBJ2-6; D is possibly TRBD1 or TRBD2 (5 bases each). The V and J ends lost 5 bases and 4 bases respectively, with 12 bases between them. CDR1 and CDR2 (germline): MDHEN, SYDVKM. This CDR3 region has 15 residues. CDR3 bases: TGTGCCAGCAGTATGGGGTGGGGGGGGGCCAACGTCCTGACTTTC. This encodes CASSMGWGGANVLTF.

This chain links TRBV6-1 with TRBJ2-1, with TRBD2 matching over 8 bases. V lost 3 bases, J lost 6 bases, and 7 bases stayed unmatched. The CDR3 spans 15 residues. The germline V gene has CDR1 MNHNS and CDR2 SASEGT. CDR3 DNA: TGTGCCAGCAGTGATATCAGGACTAGCATCAATGAGCAGTTCTTC. Protein: CASSDIRTSINEQFF.

The chain employs TRBV28 and TRBJ1-3; D call uncertain. The germline V gene has CDR1 MDHEN and CDR2 SYDVKM. The CDR3 is 11 residues long. Trimming removed 3 bases from V and 9 bases from J, with 6 bases in between. CDR3 sequence: CASSFAGTIYF. In DNA form, the CDR3 reads TGTGCCAGCAGTTTCGCCGGCACCATATATTTT. Complete variable domain (other parts from reference TRBV28 and TRBJ1-3): DVKVTQSSRYLVKRTGEKVFLECVQDMDHENMFWYRQDPGLGLRLIYFSYDVKMKEKGDIPEGYSVSREKKERFSLILESASTNQTSMYLCASSFAGTIYFGEGSWLTVV.

This chain uses TRBV29-1 with TRBJ1-4; maybe TRBD1 (6 bases). This CDR3 is built from 15 residues. Germline V gene lookup returns CDR1 SQVTM and CDR2 ANQGSEA. The ends were cut back, 2 bases at V and 10 bases at J, with 20 bases in the middle. Here the CDR3 DNA reads TGCAGCGTTGAAAGTGGGGGGGCTCCTAGGGGAAAACTGTTTTTT. Amino acid sequence: CSVESGGAPRGKLFF. The full variable domain, with the rest looked up from reference TRBV29-1 and TRBJ1-4, is SAVISQKPSRDICQRGTSLTIQCQVDSQVTMMFWYRQQPGQSLTLIATANQGSEATYESGFVIDKFPISRPNLTFSTLTVSNMSPEDSSIYLCSVESGGAPRGKLFFGSGTQLSVL.

The chain recombines TRBV28 with TRBJ2-7; no firm D call. Germline V gene lookup returns CDR1 MDHEN and CDR2 SYDVKM. The CDR3 spans 12 residues. Trimming took off 6 bases at V and 3 bases at J, with 9 bases between the two ends. The CDR3 bases are TGTGCCAGCAGCACGAGCAACTACGAGCAGTACTTC. Protein product: CASSTSNYEQYF.

V usage is TRBV11-2 and J usage is TRBJ2-7, with D perhaps given as TRBD1 or TRBD2 (6 bases each). The CDR3 runs to 13 residues. The germline V gene has CDR1 SGHAT and CDR2 FQNNGV. The V gene lost 6 bases and the J gene lost 5 bases, with 14 bases spanning the gap. The CDR3 sequence is CASSSRGDHEQYF. The CDR3 bases are TGTGCCAGCAGTTCAAGGGGGGACCACGAGCAGTACTTC. Based on the CDR3 plus reference TRBV11-2 and TRBJ2-7, the full variable domain is EAGVAQSPRYKIIEKRQSVAFWCNPISGHATLYWYQQILGQGPKLLIQFQNNGVVDDSQLPKDRFSAERLKGVDSTLKIQPAKLEDSAVYLCASSSRGDHEQYFGPGTRLTVT.

This clone was seen only a few times. The rearrangement joins TRBV7-6 to TRBJ2-2, with a weak D call TRBD2 (5 bases). The CDR3 length is 12 residues. Germline V gene lookup returns CDR1 SGHVS and CDR2 FNYEAQ. Trimming took off 3 bases at V and 6 bases at J, with 5 bases between the two ends. The CDR3 protein is CASSFSAGELFF. CDR3 DNA sequence: TGTGCCAGCAGCTTTAGCGCCGGGGAGCTGTTTTTT.

V gene TRBV5-1 combines with J gene TRBJ1-1; D remains unclear. The length of the CDR3 is 13 residues. Germline V CDR1 and CDR2: SGHRS, YFSETQ. V lost 0 bases and J lost 6, with 9 bases in between. CDR3 sequence (DNA): TGCGCCAGCAGCTTGGGGCCCTGGGCTGAAGCTTTCTTT. Translating gives CASSLGPWAEAFF.

This chain uses TRBV18 with TRBJ1-2, with 9 positions matching TRBD1. The length of the CDR3 is 15 residues. Trimming removed 2 bases from V and 6 bases from J; junction bases left unmatched: 7. CDR1 is KGHSH and CDR2 is LQKENI in the germline V gene. The CDR3 loop is CASSPSTGGLDGYTF. Here the CDR3 DNA reads TGTGCCAGCTCACCATCAACAGGGGGCTTGGATGGCTACACCTTC.

The genes are TRBV11-3 and TRBJ2-1, with TRBD2 identical over 7 bases. The CDR3 runs to 14 residues. The V gene end was trimmed by 7 bases and the J gene end by 3 bases; junction bases not matched to a gene: 6. The V gene's germline CDR1 is SGHNT and CDR2 YENEEA. The CDR3 nucleotides are TGTGCCAGCACGGCTAGCGGAAGCTACAATGAGCAGTTCTTC. It encodes CASTASGSYNEQFF. The whole variable domain, filled in from reference TRBV11-3 and TRBJ2-1, reads EAGVVQSPRYKIIEKKQPVAFWCNPISGHNTLYWYLQNLGQGPELLIRYENEEAVDDSQLPKDRFSAERLKGVDSTLKIQPAELGDSAVYLCASTASGSYNEQFFGPGTRLTVL.

V is TRBV11-3 and J is TRBJ2-5; 10 bases agree with TRBD1. The CDR3 has 15 residues. Germline loops: CDR1 SGHNT, CDR2 YENEEA. The V gene end was trimmed by 1 base and the J gene end by 5 bases; junction bases not matched to a gene: 4. The CDR3 protein is CASSLGTGGPETQYF. The CDR3, as DNA: TGTGCCAGCAGCTTAGGGACAGGGGGTCCGGAGACCCAGTACTTC.

This rearrangement joins TRBV5-6 to TRBJ2-3; 7 bases match TRBD2. From germline, CDR1 is SGHDT and CDR2 YYEEEE. Unmatched junction bases numbered 9, after V lost 2 bases and J lost 3 bases. The CDR3 has 16 amino acids. In nucleotides, the CDR3 is TGTGCCAGCAGCTTTGGTGGGGAGGGCCGGACAGATACGCAGTATTTT. It specifies CASSFGGEGRTDTQYF.

The chain links TRBV29-1 to TRBJ2-4; D is perhaps TRBD1 (7 bases). Trimming removed 6 bases from V and 1 base from J, with 13 bases in between. This CDR3 region has 14 residues. Germline V lookup: CDR1 SQVTM, CDR2 ANQGSEA. DNA of the CDR3: TGCAGCGTCGGACTACAGGGGGCCAAAAACATTCAGTACTTC. It specifies CSVGLQGAKNIQYF.

The chain has TRBV5-6 and TRBJ2-5, with TRBD1 matching 7 bases. The CDR3 contains 14 residues. CDR1 is SGHDT and CDR2 is YYEEEE in the germline V gene. Trimming cost V 5 bases and J 4 bases; bases outside gene matches: 8. CDR3 sequence: CASSPRQGGETQYF. In nucleotides, the CDR3 is TGTGCCAGCAGTCCAAGACAGGGTGGAGAGACCCAGTACTTC.

The gene calls are TRBV5-6 and TRBJ1-3; D is unresolved. Between the trimmed V and J ends, which lost 3 bases and 0 bases, there was a span of 13 bases. The V gene's germline CDR1 is SGHDT and CDR2 YYEEEE. The CDR3 sequence is 16 residues long. DNA for the CDR3: TGTGCCAGCAGCTACCGGGCCCCTGCCTCTGGAAACACCATATATTTT. It codes for CASSYRAPASGNTIYF.

The CDR3 loop reads CASSQGRNSPLHF. CDR3 sequence (DNA): TGTGCCAGCAGCCAGGGCCGTAATTCACCCCTCCACTTT. The J gene is TRBJ1-6, the V gene TRBV7-3; D perhaps matches TRBD1 (5 bases). The CDR3 is 13 residues long. Deletions cut 5 bases from V and 6 bases from J, with 8 bases between. CDR1 is SGHTA, CDR2 FQGTGA, per germline.

This clone has just a few counts. This CDR3 is CASRRKRDNSYEQYF. The CDR3 region has the DNA TGTGCCAGCAGGCGGAAACGGGACAACTCCTACGAGCAGTACTTC. The V call is TRBV6-5, the J call TRBJ2-7; weak D call: TRBD1 (6 bases). This CDR3 spans 15 amino acids. The germline V gene has CDR1 MNHEY and CDR2 SVGAGI. V shed 6 bases and J shed 0 bases, with 15 bases lying between them.

The V call is TRBV18, the J call TRBJ1-2; 8 positions match TRBD1. The CDR3 totals 14 residues. With 4 bases clipped from V and 7 bases from J, the junction kept 8 bases outside the gene matches. The V gene's germline CDR1 is KGHSH and CDR2 LQKENI. The CDR3, as DNA: TGTGCCAGCTCACTGGACAGGGCCCCCGGTGGCTACACCTTC. It yields the protein CASSLDRAPGGYTF.

The rearrangement links TRBV30 to TRBJ2-7; D uncertain. This CDR3 comprises 12 residues. CDR1 and CDR2 (germline): GTSNPN, SVGIG (reference sequence). The V end was cut by 5 bases, the J end by 1 base, with 9 bases between. CDR3 sequence: CAWDGPSYEQYF. CDR3 sequence (DNA): TGTGCCTGGGACGGGCCGTCCTACGAGCAGTACTTC.

V is TRBV25-1 and J is TRBJ2-1; 10 bases line up with TRBD1. CDR3 length: 15 residues. V lost 10 bases and J lost 2; bases outside the gene matches: 8. Germline V CDR1 and CDR2: MGHDK, SYGVNS. CDR3 sequence: CATSTGQGAYNEQFF. The CDR3, as DNA: TGTGCCACTTCCACTGGACAGGGGGCCTACAATGAGCAGTTCTTC. The whole variable domain, filled in from reference TRBV25-1 and TRBJ2-1, reads EADIYQTPRYLVIGTGKKITLECSQTMGHDKMYWYQQDPGMELHLIHYSYGVNSTEKGDLSSESTVSRIRTEHFPLTLESARPSHTSQYLCATSTGQGAYNEQFFGPGTRLTVL.

The chain couples TRBV27 to TRBJ2-1; 10 nucleotides align to TRBD1. The CDR3 runs 15 residues. Germline lookup yields CDR1 MNHEY and CDR2 SMNVEV (reference sequence). With V trimmed by 3 bases and J by 2 bases, 1 base remained unmatched. CDR3 in DNA: TGTGCCAGCAGTTTGGGGACAGGGGCCTACAATGAGCAGTTCTTC. Amino acids: CASSLGTGAYNEQFF.